Below, 14 T cell receptor beta chains from the same sample are listed, as sequenced in a study of beta chain features in type 1 diabetes listed by TCRdb under 2018. General conclusions and limits of the study: In all four CD4+ subsets, TCRB CDR3 length was moderately but significantly shorter in type 1 diabetes patients.

These receptors lack a known antigen. Library preparation was by the immunoSEQ multiplex PCR assay. The entire amount of isolated RNA was reverse transcribed using the High Capacity cDNA Reverse Transcription Kit, so the sequenced TCRB transcripts were expressed ones. Drawn from immuneACCESS, this table holds only the in-frame rearrangements with V and J called that TCRdb kept. Clones are partly lost; checked studies trace under half to an unresolved V gene and leave the rest unexplained. Recorded for this sample are about 340,000 clones; roughly a tenth of them occurred a single time. 0.9% to 1.1% of the sample rests with the top ten. The specimen sequenced was central memory CD4+ T cells from blood. These receptors were taken from a man aged 25-45 years with type 1 diabetes.

The table lists this clone with a few counts. The chain combines TRBV27 with TRBJ1-1; TRBD1 agrees at 8 bases. The junction had 9 bases not matched to a gene; V was cut back by 3 bases and J by 12 bases. The CDR3 has 13 amino acids. Germline V gene data show CDR1 as MNHEY and CDR2 as SMNVEV (reference sequence). The CDR3 here is CASSFLDRGQTFF. For the CDR3, the DNA is TGTGCCAGCAGTTTTCTCGACAGGGGACAGACTTTCTTT.

This clone was counted only a few times. V is TRBV4-3 and J is TRBJ2-3; D could derive from TRBD1 or TRBD2 (6 bases each). Germline V lookup: CDR1 LGHNA, CDR2 YSLEER. V lost 0 bases and J lost 2, with 18 bases in between. This CDR3 contains 18 residues. The CDR3 loop reads CASSQDGGEGLTTDTQYF. The CDR3 DNA reads as TGCGCCAGCAGCCAAGATGGGGGCGAGGGACTCACCACAGATACGCAGTATTTT.

This clone was picked up a small number of times. A read error may produce the germline difference seen at one junction end. The rearrangement joins TRBV19 to TRBJ1-5; 7 bases map to TRBD1. This CDR3 is built from 13 residues. Germline CDR1 is LNHDA and CDR2 is SQIVND (reference sequence). The CDR3 DNA is TGTGCCACTCAACGACAGGGCAATCTGCCCCAGCATTTT. Protein product: CATQRQGNLPQHF.

This clone was observed at least ten times. The J gene is TRBJ2-6, the V gene TRBV4-3, with 8 bases aligning to TRBD1. V lost 2 bases and J lost 0; bases outside the gene matches: 12. Germline CDR1 and CDR2: LGHNA and YSLEER. The CDR3 spans 20 residues. The CDR3 DNA sequence: TGCGCCAGCAGCCAATACTTTAGGGGGACAGGAAGCTCTGGGGCCAACGTCCTGACTTTC. This gives the protein CASSQYFRGTGSSGANVLTF.

This clone turned up a few times. The chain employs TRBV27 and TRBJ2-5, with D maybe TRBD1 (6 bases). CDR3 length equals 15 residues. Germline loops: CDR1 MNHEY, CDR2 SMNVEV (reference sequence). Trimming pared 5 bases from V and 2 bases from J, leaving 15 bases between. The CDR3 reads CASSATQGRQETQYF. The CDR3 DNA reads as TGTGCCAGCAGTGCCACACAGGGAAGGCAAGAGACCCAGTACTTC.

This clone was seen a handful of times. The genes are TRBV2 and TRBJ1-2; D is undetermined. The CDR3 consists of 11 residues. The V and J ends lost 2 bases and 7 bases respectively, with 5 bases between them. The germline V gene encodes CDR1 SNHLY and CDR2 FYNNEI. CDR3 in DNA: TGTGCCAGCAGTGAATACGGTGGCTACACCTTC. Amino acid sequence: CASSEYGGYTF.

This clone has more than one count but fewer than ten. At the DNA level, this CDR3 is encoded by other sequences in the same sample as well. The CDR3 bases are TGTGCCAGCAGCTTGGACAGGGACACTGAAGCTTTCTTT. This encodes CASSLDRDTEAFF. The rearrangement uses TRBV11-2 and TRBJ1-1; 8 bases line up with TRBD1. Trimming at V came to 3 bases and at J to 3 bases, leaving 0 bases not matched to a gene. Germline CDR1 and CDR2: SGHAT and FQNNGV. The CDR3 is 13 amino acids.

As regards this clone: This sample also contains other DNA sequences that code for the same CDR3. This chain connects TRBV7-9 to TRBJ2-5, with 13 bases identical to TRBD2. CDR1 and CDR2 (germline): SEHNR, FQNEAQ (reference sequence). V lost 4 bases to trimming and J lost 9 bases; unmatched junction nucleotides: 5. The CDR3 is made up of 14 amino acids. CDR3 coding DNA: TGTGCCAGCAGCTACGGGACTAGCGGGGCGTCCCAGTACTTC. Its translation is CASSYGTSGASQYF.

This clone showed up just a few times. This chain joins TRBV18 and TRBJ2-3, with D possibly matching TRBD2 (6 bases). Germline V gene data show CDR1 as KGHSH and CDR2 as LQKENI. V was shortened by 6 bases and J by 2 bases, with 9 bases between the two germline ends. The CDR3 runs to 13 residues. The CDR3 reads CASSPGVTDTQYF. The DNA for the CDR3 is TGTGCCAGCTCCCCGGGAGTCACAGATACGCAGTATTTT.

This chain links TRBV4-3 with TRBJ2-7, with D possibly called TRBD1 or TRBD2 (5 bases each). V gave up 0 bases and J gave up 4 bases, with 16 bases separating them. Germline CDR1 and CDR2: LGHNA and YSLEER. The CDR3 extends over 16 amino acids. The CDR3 here is CASSQDLRGVGYEQYF. For the CDR3, the DNA is TGCGCCAGCAGCCAAGATTTGAGGGGCGTCGGGTACGAGCAGTACTTC.

The genes are TRBV5-1 and TRBJ2-3, with TRBD1 identical over 10 bases. Germline lookup yields CDR1 SGHRS and CDR2 YFSETQ. The CDR3 totals 16 residues. With V trimmed by 4 bases and J by 0 bases, 5 bases remained unmatched. The CDR3 is CASSLGQGFSTDTQYF. CDR3 DNA sequence: TGCGCCAGCAGCCTGGGACAGGGGTTCAGCACAGATACGCAGTATTTT.

The chain links TRBV6-1 to TRBJ1-1, with D unresolved. The V gene's germline CDR1 is MNHNS and CDR2 SASEGT. The length of the CDR3 is 14 residues. V was cut by 5 bases and J by 0 bases, with 10 bases left in between. The CDR3 DNA follows: TGTGCCAGCAGTTTAGGGATCGTGAACACTGAAGCTTTCTTT. Translating it yields CASSLGIVNTEAFF.

This clone has only a few counts. V is TRBV9 and J is TRBJ2-5; either TRBD1 or TRBD2 may supply D (6 bases each). Trimming took 0 bases from V and 5 from J, leaving 26 bases between them. This CDR3 is 19 amino acids long. Germline V gives CDR1 SGDLS, CDR2 YYNGEE. DNA of the CDR3: TGTGCCAGCAGCGTAGGTTTGGGGGGCGCAGGCGGTTTTCTCGAGACCCAGTACTTC. This codes for CASSVGLGGAGGFLETQYF.

The V and J genes are TRBV6-6 and TRBJ1-3; TRBD1 is a possible D gene (5 bases). The V end lost 8 bases, the J end lost 3 bases, and 11 bases lay between the germline ends. The CDR3 has 13 amino acids. The germline gives CDR1 MNHNY, CDR2 SVGAGI (reference sequence). CDR3 amino acids: CASGTNGGNTIYF. The DNA for the CDR3 is TGTGCCAGCGGGACCAACGGTGGAAACACCATATATTTT.